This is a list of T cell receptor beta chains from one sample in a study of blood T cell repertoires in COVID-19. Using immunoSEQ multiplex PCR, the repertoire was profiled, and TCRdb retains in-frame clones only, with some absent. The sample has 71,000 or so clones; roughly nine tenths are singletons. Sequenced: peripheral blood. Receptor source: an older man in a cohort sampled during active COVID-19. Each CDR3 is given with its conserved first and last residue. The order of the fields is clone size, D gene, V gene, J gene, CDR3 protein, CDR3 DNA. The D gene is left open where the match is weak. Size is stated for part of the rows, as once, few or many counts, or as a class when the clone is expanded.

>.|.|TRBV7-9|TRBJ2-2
CASSLDSTLTGELFF
TGTGCCAGCAGCTTAGACAGCACCTTAACCGGGGAGCTGTTTTTT
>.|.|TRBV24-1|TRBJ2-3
CATSDTGTDTQYF
TGTGCCACCAGTGACACCGGGACAGATACGCAGTATTTT
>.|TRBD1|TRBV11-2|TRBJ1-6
CASSSRDRGFSPLHF
TGTGCCAGCAGCTCCCGGGACAGGGGTTTTTCACCCCTCCACTTT
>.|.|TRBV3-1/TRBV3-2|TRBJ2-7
CASSQDELAEQYF
TGTGCCAGCAGCCAAGACGAATTGGCCGAGCAGTACTTC
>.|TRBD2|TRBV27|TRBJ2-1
CASSYEASGGLLSSYNEQFF
TGTGCCAGCAGTTATGAAGCTAGCGGGGGCCTCCTTAGCTCCTACAATGAGCAGTTCTTC
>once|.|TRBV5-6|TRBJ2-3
CASSHKTPLGGTDTQYF
TGTGCCAGCAGCCACAAAACCCCTCTAGGTGGCACAGATACGCAGTATTTT
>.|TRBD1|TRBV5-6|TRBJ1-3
CASSLTDRVEPGNTIYF
TGTGCCAGCAGCTTGACCGACAGGGTAGAACCTGGAAACACCATATATTTT
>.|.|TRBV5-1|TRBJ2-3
CASSRTGLSTDTQYF
TGCGCCAGCAGCAGAACTGGACTGAGCACAGATACGCAGTATTTT
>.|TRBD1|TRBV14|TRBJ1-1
CASSQDRRTGAEAFF
TGTGCCAGCAGCCAAGATAGGAGGACAGGGGCTGAAGCTTTCTTT
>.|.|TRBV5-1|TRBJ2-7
CASSSNYEQYF
TGCGCCAGCAGCTCCAACTACGAGCAGTACTTC
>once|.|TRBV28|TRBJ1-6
CASRVGGENSPLHF
TGTGCCAGCAGGGTGGGAGGGGAAAATTCACCCCTCCACTTT
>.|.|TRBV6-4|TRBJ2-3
CASSGQVGDTQYF
TGTGCCAGCAGTGGTCAGGTGGGAGATACGCAGTATTTT
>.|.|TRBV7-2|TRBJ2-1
CASSLPTLRVEQFF
TGTGCCAGCAGCTTACCGACCCTGCGGGTAGAGCAGTTCTTC
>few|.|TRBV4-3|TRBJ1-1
CASSQLKGVGDTEAFF
TGCGCCAGCAGCCAACTTAAGGGGGTGGGGGACACTGAAGCTTTCTTT
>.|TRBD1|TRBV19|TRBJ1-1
CASSMDRGTEAFF
TGTGCCAGTAGTATGGACAGGGGCACTGAAGCTTTCTTT
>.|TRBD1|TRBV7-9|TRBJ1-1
CASSLLTQGGNTEAFF
TGTGCCAGCAGCTTACTTACTCAGGGGGGGAACACTGAAGCTTTCTTT
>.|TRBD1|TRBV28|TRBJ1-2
CASSLGETGGKYTF
TGTGCCAGCAGTTTAGGAGAGACAGGGGGCAAGTACACCTTC
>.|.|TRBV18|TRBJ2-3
CASSLGADTDTQYF
TGTGCCAGCTCACTTGGGGCGGACACAGATACGCAGTATTTT
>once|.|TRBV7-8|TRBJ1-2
CASSQGHYGYTF
TGTGCCAGCAGCCAGGGGCACTATGGCTACACCTTC
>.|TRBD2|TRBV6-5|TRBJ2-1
CASSYPAGGQYNEQFF
TGTGCCAGCAGTTACCCAGCGGGGGGGCAATACAATGAGCAGTTCTTC
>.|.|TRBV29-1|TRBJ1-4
CSVWQGDEKLFF
TGCAGCGTTTGGCAGGGCGATGAAAAACTGTTTTTT
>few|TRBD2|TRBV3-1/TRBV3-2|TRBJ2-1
CASSSRPGLAGYNEQFF
TGTGCCAGCAGCTCCCGTCCGGGACTAGCGGGGTACAATGAGCAGTTCTTC
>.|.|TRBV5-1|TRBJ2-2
CASSLQLPGATGELFF
TGCGCCAGCAGCTTGCAGTTGCCAGGGGCCACCGGGGAGCTGTTTTTT
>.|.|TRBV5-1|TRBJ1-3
CASSLSGLSSGNTIYF
TGCGCCAGCAGCTTGTCAGGTCTTTCTTCTGGAAACACCATATATTTT
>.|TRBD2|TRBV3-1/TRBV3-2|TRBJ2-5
CASSRLGQRGQETQYF
TGTGCCAGCAGCCGACTTGGGCAGCGGGGTCAAGAGACCCAGTACTTC
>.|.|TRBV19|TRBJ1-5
CASTDMQRSGPQHF
TGTGCCAGTACCGACATGCAGCGGTCAGGGCCCCAGCATTTT
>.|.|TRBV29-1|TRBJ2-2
CSVAYYTGELFF
TGCAGCGTTGCTTACTACACCGGGGAGCTGTTTTTT
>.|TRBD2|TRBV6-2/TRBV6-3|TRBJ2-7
CASSSLPRPSGGLREQYF
TGTGCCAGCAGTTCGCTTCCCCGTCCTAGCGGGGGGCTAAGGGAGCAGTACTTC
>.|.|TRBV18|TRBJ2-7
CASSQGTSYEQYF
TGTGCCAGCTCACAAGGGACTTCCTACGAGCAGTACTTC
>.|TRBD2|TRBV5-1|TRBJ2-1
CASSLAASSGGDEQFF
TGCGCCAGCAGCTTGGCCGCCTCTAGCGGGGGTGATGAGCAGTTCTTC
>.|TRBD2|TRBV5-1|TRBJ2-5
CASSPRRPGQTEFRTSGGQETQYF
TGCGCCAGCAGCCCTAGGAGACCGGGACAGACGGAATTTCGGACTAGCGGGGGGCAAGAGACCCAGTACTTC
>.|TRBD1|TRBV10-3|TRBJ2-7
CAISGQGVVTGSYEQYF
TGTGCCATCAGTGGTCAGGGGGTGGTCACGGGCTCCTACGAGCAGTACTTC
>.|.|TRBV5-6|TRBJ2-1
CASSLRGKIVHNEQFF
TGTGCCAGCAGCTTGCGAGGGAAGATCGTCCACAATGAGCAGTTCTTC
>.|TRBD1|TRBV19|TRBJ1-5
CASSIWDRINQPQHF
TGTGCCAGTAGTATATGGGACAGGATTAATCAGCCCCAGCATTTT
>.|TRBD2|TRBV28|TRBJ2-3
CASSPPGLAGGGDTQYF
TGTGCCAGCAGTCCCCCGGGACTAGCGGGGGGGGGAGATACGCAGTATTTT
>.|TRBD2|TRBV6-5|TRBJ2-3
CASSYSGRGGTDTQYF
TGTGCCAGCAGTTACTCCGGGCGGGGGGGCACAGATACGCAGTATTTT
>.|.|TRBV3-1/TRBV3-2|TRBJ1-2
CASSQGGGAGYTF
TGTGCCAGCAGCCAAGGAGGAGGGGCTGGCTACACCTTC